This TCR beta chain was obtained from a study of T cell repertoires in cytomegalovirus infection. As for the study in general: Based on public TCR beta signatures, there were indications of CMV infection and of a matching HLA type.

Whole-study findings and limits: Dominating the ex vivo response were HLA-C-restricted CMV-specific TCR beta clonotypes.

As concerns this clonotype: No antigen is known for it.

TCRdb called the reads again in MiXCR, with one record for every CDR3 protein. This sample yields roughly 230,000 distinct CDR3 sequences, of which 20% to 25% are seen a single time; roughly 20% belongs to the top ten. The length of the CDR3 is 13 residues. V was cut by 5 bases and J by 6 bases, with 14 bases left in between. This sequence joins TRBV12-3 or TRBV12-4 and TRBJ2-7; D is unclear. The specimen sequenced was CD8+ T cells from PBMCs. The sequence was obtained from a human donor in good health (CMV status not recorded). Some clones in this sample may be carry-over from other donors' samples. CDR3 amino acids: CASSLPNTREQYF. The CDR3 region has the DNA TGTGCCAGCAGTCTACCAAATACCCGCGAGCAGTACTTC.